Each of the 21 T cell receptor beta chains below was sequenced from the same sample in a study of cytomegalovirus exposure and HLA in healthy donors (TCRdb year 2017). The library was generated by the immunoSEQ multiplex PCR assay. For the multiplex PCR, a mixture combining 60 forward primers for TCR Vbeta segments and 13 reverse primers for TCR Jbeta segments was used. TCRdb took this table from immuneACCESS and kept in-frame rearrangements with V and J called. Such tables lack part of the clones; where checked against another copy, unresolved V genes explain under half of the gap, and the rest is unexplained. The sample profile shows 150,000 to 180,000 clones; 80% of them were found once. The top ten constitute 9.5% to 15% of the sample. Material: PBMCs. These receptors originate from a young man in good health and CMV-seropositive.

This chain joins TRBV5-1 and TRBJ1-3, with D tentatively TRBD1 (6 bases). V lost 9 bases, J lost 2 bases, and 15 bases lay in between. Germline V lookup: CDR1 SGHRS, CDR2 YFSETQ. This CDR3 has 14 amino acids. CDR3: CATRREGAGNTIYF. CDR3 sequence (DNA): TGCGCCACCCGCCGGGAGGGGGCTGGAAACACCATATATTTT.

This chain joins TRBV6-6 and TRBJ1-2; 9 bases are shared with TRBD1. V lost 5 bases, J lost 2 bases, and 6 bases stayed unmatched. Looked up from germline, CDR1 is MNHNY and CDR2 is SVGAGI (reference sequence). The CDR3 extends over 15 amino acids. The CDR3 bases are TGTGCCAGCAGTCGCGGACAGGGGTTAAACTATGGCTACACCTTC. As protein: CASSRGQGLNYGYTF.

This rearrangement joins TRBV2 to TRBJ1-1, with TRBD1 matching 8 bases. From germline, CDR1 is SNHLY and CDR2 FYNNEI. The CDR3 is 13 residues long. V shed 9 bases and J 0 bases; nucleotides not matched to a gene: 3. The DNA of the CDR3 is TGTGCCAGACAGACAGGGGTGAACACTGAAGCTTTCTTT. The encoded protein is CARQTGVNTEAFF.

This chain connects TRBV2 to TRBJ2-5; possible D gene TRBD2, 6 bases. In germline, CDR1 is SNHLY, CDR2 FYNNEI. The CDR3 is made up of 12 amino acids. V was trimmed by 4 bases and J by 7 bases, leaving 10 bases between them. Here the CDR3 DNA reads TGTGCCAGCAGTGCGGGGCGGGGGACCCAGTACTTC. Protein product: CASSAGRGTQYF.

This clone was seen more than once but under ten times. This chain uses TRBV20-1 with TRBJ1-1; D is unresolved. CDR1 DFQATT and CDR2 SNEGSKA come from the germline V gene (reference sequence). The CDR3 length is 11 residues. Trimming stripped 3 bases from V and 6 bases from J, with 8 bases between. The CDR3 loop reads CSASRIAEAFF. Written as DNA, the CDR3 is TGCAGTGCTAGTCGTATAGCTGAAGCTTTCTTT.

This clone was picked up a small number of times. The rearrangement joins TRBV23-1 to TRBJ1-1; the match to TRBD1 covers 9 bases. TRBV23-1 is placed among ORFs of uncertain function. The CDR3 spans 20 residues. Trimming took 6 bases from V and 3 from J; bases not matched to a gene: 23. The CDR3 loop is CASSRVTGQGRRKRDTEAFF. Written as DNA, the CDR3 is TGCGCCAGCAGCCGAGTCACGGGACAGGGAAGGAGGAAACGGGACACTGAAGCTTTCTTT.

CDR3 nucleotide sequence: TGTGCCAGCATTAGGGACAGGGGGCCCTATGGCTACACCTTC. Translating it yields CASIRDRGPYGYTF. This sequence joins TRBV2 and TRBJ1-2; 12 bases match TRBD1. Germline V CDR1 and CDR2: SNHLY, FYNNEI. Germline trimming cut 7 bases from V and 4 bases from J; bases unmatched to any gene: 4. The CDR3 extends over 14 amino acids.

DNA of the CDR3: TGTGCCAGCAGCTTATCAGTTTGGCATGGTTCCACTGAAGCTTTCTTT. It codes for CASSLSVWHGSTEAFF. The chain uses TRBV7-2 and TRBJ1-1; D is ambiguous. With 2 bases removed from V and 4 bases from J, the gap between germline ends came to 17 bases. Looked up from germline, CDR1 is SGHTA and CDR2 is FQGNSA. CDR3 size: 16 residues. The full variable domain, its missing parts supplied by reference TRBV7-2 and TRBJ1-1, is GAGVSQSPSNKVTEKGKDVELRCDPISGHTALYWYRQSLGQGLEFLIYFQGNSAPDKSGLPSDRFSAERTGGSVSTLTIQRTQQEDSAVYLCASSLSVWHGSTEAFFGQGTRLTVV.

The chain combines TRBV11-3 with TRBJ2-1, with 7 bases that match TRBD2. V was pared by 1 base and J by 9 bases, with 0 bases of the junction left unmatched. Germline V CDR1 and CDR2: SGHNT, YENEEA. CDR3 length: 12 residues. CDR3 amino acids: CASSLGGGEQFF. The DNA for the CDR3 is TGTGCCAGCAGCTTAGGGGGGGGTGAGCAGTTCTTC.

The gene calls are TRBV15 and TRBJ2-4, with 7 bases fitting TRBD2. The CDR3 covers 18 residues. Trimming removed 4 bases from V and 0 bases from J; junction bases left unmatched: 12. Germline loops: CDR1 LNHNV, CDR2 YYDKDF (reference sequence). DNA for the CDR3: TGTGCCACCAGCAAGAATTCCCTAGCGGAAATAGCCAAAAACATTCAGTACTTC. Translated, it gives CATSKNSLAEIAKNIQYF.

For the CDR3, the DNA is TGTGCCAGCAGTCCTCAGATGAACACTGAAGCTTTCTTT. This translates into CASSPQMNTEAFF. The chain couples TRBV2 to TRBJ1-1; D is undetermined. This CDR3 region has 13 residues. From germline, CDR1 is SNHLY and CDR2 FYNNEI. Trimming stripped 5 bases from V and 0 bases from J, with 7 bases between.

This clone was seen more than once but under ten times. The J gene is TRBJ2-7, the V gene TRBV7-6; weak D call: TRBD1 (6 bases). CDR3 size: 13 residues. The V end was cut by 0 bases, the J end by 3 bases, with 6 bases between. Germline assignment: CDR1 SGHVS and CDR2 FNYEAQ. The CDR3 DNA follows: TGTGCCAGCAGCTTAGCACAGGGCTACGAGCAGTACTTC. Its protein is CASSLAQGYEQYF.

This clone occurred once. This chain connects TRBV10-3 to TRBJ2-7; TRBD1 agrees at 7 bases. V trimming: 3 bases; J trimming: 2 bases; junction bases outside the gene matches: 10. The germline gives CDR1 ENHRY, CDR2 SYGVKD. CDR3 length equals 16 residues. Here the CDR3 reads CAISEPSRGSPYEQYF. In nucleotides, the CDR3 is TGTGCCATCAGTGAACCCTCCAGGGGGTCCCCCTACGAGCAGTACTTC.

The V gene is TRBV5-8, the J gene TRBJ2-1; D not certain. V dropped 4 bases and J dropped 3 bases, with 14 bases sitting between them. From germline, CDR1 is SGHTS and CDR2 YDEGEE. CDR3 length: 15 residues. The CDR3 is CASSLLIFYYNEQFF. As DNA, the CDR3 is TGTGCCAGCAGCCTTCTGATCTTCTACTACAATGAGCAGTTCTTC.

This rearrangement joins TRBV5-1 to TRBJ2-1; TRBD1 matches 9 bases. The CDR3 runs to 16 residues. CDR1 and CDR2 (germline): SGHRS, YFSETQ. Trimming cost V 3 bases and J 8 bases; bases outside gene matches: 12. CDR3 coding DNA: TGCGCCAGCAGCTCGGGGGACAGGGCGAGTTGGCATGAGCAGTTCTTC. It codes for CASSSGDRASWHEQFF. Full variable domain (remainder filled in from reference TRBV5-1 and TRBJ2-1): KAGVTQTPRYLIKTRGQQVTLSCSPISGHRSVSWYQQTPGQGLQFLFEYFSETQRNKGNFPGRFSGRQFSNSRSEMNVSTLELGDSALYLCASSSGDRASWHEQFFGPGTRLTVL.

The chain links TRBV19 to TRBJ2-1, with TRBD1 matching over 8 bases. CDR3 length: 15 amino acids. CDR1 and CDR2 (germline): LNHDA, SQIVND (reference sequence). The J segment lost 8 bases and the V segment lost 6 bases, leaving 12 bases of the junction unmatched. The CDR3: CASRMTGVLRDEQFF. In DNA, the CDR3 is TGTGCCAGTAGGATGACAGGGGTGTTGAGGGATGAGCAGTTCTTC.

This chain joins TRBV7-3 and TRBJ2-1, with TRBD2 as a possible D gene (5 bases). Germline-derived CDR1 and CDR2 are SGHTA and FQGTGA. This CDR3 region has 15 residues. V was trimmed by 1 base and J by 5 bases, leaving 12 bases between them. The DNA of the CDR3 is TGTGCCAGCAGCTTAAACCCGGAGGCCGACAATGAGCAGTTCTTC. Encoded protein: CASSLNPEADNEQFF.

This chain joins TRBV9 and TRBJ2-4; TRBD2 agrees at 9 bases. The ends lost 0 bases at V and 6 bases at J; junction bases unmatched: 1. Germline assignment: CDR1 SGDLS and CDR2 YYNGEE. CDR3 length: 14 residues. CDR3: CASSVEAGGNIQYF. The CDR3 DNA sequence: TGTGCCAGCAGCGTAGAAGCGGGGGGAAACATTCAGTACTTC.

V gene TRBV5-8 combines with J gene TRBJ1-5; unclear D gene. V dropped 4 bases and J dropped 4 bases, with 12 bases sitting between them. CDR1 and CDR2 (germline): SGHTS, YDEGEE. The CDR3 has 14 residues. The CDR3, as DNA: TGTGCCAGCAGCGGGAGGGTTAGGAATCAGCCCCAGCATTTT. It translates to CASSGRVRNQPQHF.

As concerns this clone: Other DNA sequences in the sample encode the same CDR3. The genes are TRBV27 and TRBJ1-5, with D possibly being TRBD1 (5 bases). This CDR3 has 13 residues. V gave up 5 bases and J gave up 7 bases, with 12 bases separating them. Germline values: CDR1 MNHEY, CDR2 SMNVEV (reference sequence). CDR3 in DNA: TGTGCCAGCAGTCCGGACATCTACCAGCCCCAGCATTTT. It is translated as CASSPDIYQPQHF.

V and J are TRBV9 and TRBJ2-3; 15 bases match TRBD2. Looked up from germline, CDR1 is SGDLS and CDR2 is YYNGEE. The V gene end was trimmed by 4 bases and the J gene end by 2 bases; junction bases not matched to a gene: 5. This CDR3 comprises 17 residues. The CDR3 sequence is CASSPGLAGGVTDTQYF. As DNA, the CDR3 is TGTGCCAGCAGCCCAGGACTAGCGGGAGGGGTCACAGATACGCAGTATTTT.